This is a list of T cell receptor beta chains from one sample in a study of control samples from healthy donors and cancer patients. The data were produced by immunoSEQ multiplex PCR, yet TCRdb's version contains in-frame clones alone and is incomplete. The data contain 120,000 or so clones, around nine tenths of them singletons. The specimen was blood. The source is a man younger than 35 in good health. Both conserved end residues are part of each CDR3. Fields, in order: J gene, clone size, D gene, CDR3 length, V gene, CDR3 DNA, CDR3 protein. A D gene is named only where the DNA matches it firmly. The listing skips clone size in some rows; elsewhere it reads once, few, many or a size class.

TRBJ2-1 | NA | TRBD2 | 15 | TRBV3-1/TRBV3-2 | TGTGCCAGCAGCCAAGTAGCGGGAGGGCCAGTTGAGCAGTTCTTC | CASSQVAGGPVEQFF
TRBJ1-2 | NA | TRBD1 | 15 | TRBV19 | TGTGCCAGTAGTATGGGGGACAGGGCTTACTATGGCTACACCTTC | CASSMGDRAYYGYTF
TRBJ2-7 | NA | TRBD1 | 14 | TRBV10-3 | TGTGCCACCACAGGACAGGAGAGCTCCTACGAGCAGTACTTC | CATTGQESSYEQYF
TRBJ1-1 | NA | TRBD1 | 12 | TRBV7-8 | TGTGCCAGCAGCTCCGGGACAGGGGGGGCTTTCTTT | CASSSGTGGAFF
TRBJ2-3 | NA | NA | 15 | TRBV9 | TGTGCCAGCAGCGTGGGACTGGAACTCACAGATACGCAGTATTTT | CASSVGLELTDTQYF
TRBJ1-5 | NA | NA | 15 | TRBV10-3 | TGTGCCATCAGTGATTCTGGGAATAGCAATCAGCCCCAGCATTTT | CAISDSGNSNQPQHF
TRBJ2-2 | once | TRBD1 | 15 | TRBV7-7 | TGTGCTAGCAGCTTACAGGGGCCGAACACCGGGGAGCTGTTTTTT | CASSLQGPNTGELFF
TRBJ2-2 | NA | NA | 16 | TRBV7-3 | TGTGCCAGCAGCCCAGGGGCTAGCGGCCCAACCGGGGAGCTGTTTTTT | CASSPGASGPTGELFF
TRBJ1-2 | NA | TRBD1 | 14 | TRBV5-7 | TGTGCCAGCAGCTTTACAGGGGAGGACTATGGCTACACCTTC | CASSFTGEDYGYTF
TRBJ2-1 | NA | NA | 10 | TRBV29-1 | TGCAGCGCCAGTAACAATGAGCAGTTCTTC | CSASNNEQFF
TRBJ2-7 | NA | NA | 15 | TRBV3-1/TRBV3-2 | TGTGCCAGCAGCCAAGAAATCCCAGGGGTGGAGAAGCAGTACTTC | CASSQEIPGVEKQYF
TRBJ2-5 | NA | TRBD1 | 16 | TRBV30 | TGTGCCTGGAGTGCGGGACAGGGAGGTTACCAAGAGACCCAGTACTTC | CAWSAGQGGYQETQYF
TRBJ1-2 | NA | TRBD1 | 14 | TRBV27 | TGTGCCAGCAGTTTATCCGGGACAGGGGGCGGCTACACCTTC | CASSLSGTGGGYTF